The TCR beta chain under discussion was sequenced for a study of beta chain features in type 1 diabetes. Since all of the isolated RNA was reverse transcribed, expressed TCRB transcripts were what got sequenced. The read count averaged approximately 4 million across naive, central memory and regulatory T cell samples. Sequenced by immunoSEQ multiplex PCR; TCRdb stores in-frame clones only, minus some. Of 310,000 or so clones in the sample, less than 10% were seen once. Many counts were recorded for this clone. What it recognizes is unknown. The CDR3 has 12 amino acids. Trimming removed 2 bases at V and 9 bases at J, with 8 bases between. Germline CDR1 and CDR2: ENHRY and SYGVKD. Regarding the study as a whole: Moderate yet significant TCRB CDR3 shortening was seen in Type 1 diabetes patients in all four CD4+ subsets. Individuals with type 1 diabetes displayed fewer insertions and more deletions at VDJ junctions.

The J gene is TRBJ2-1, the V gene TRBV10-3; D remains unclear. The source of this sequence is a woman aged 18-29 years in good health. The sequenced material came from central memory CD4+ T cells from blood. The CDR3 reads CAISEVISEQFF. The CDR3 DNA sequence: TGTGCCATCAGTGAGGTGATTTCTGAGCAGTTCTTC.